The next 27 T cell receptor beta chains were all read from a single sample in a study of identical twins. TCRdb called the 5' RACE reads again in MiXCR, with one record for every CDR3 protein. This sample has more than 1.5 million distinct CDR3 sequences, with around 29% found just once. Material: cord blood. Source of these receptors: a newborn girl in good health.

This chain uses TRBV6-6 with TRBJ2-1; D is unresolved. V was trimmed by 0 bases and J by 8 bases, leaving 8 bases between them. The V gene's germline CDR1 is MNHNY and CDR2 SVGAGI (reference sequence). This CDR3 has 13 amino acids. The CDR3 nucleotides are TGTGCCAGCAGTTACTCGGTGATATATGAGCAGTTCTTC. Amino acids: CASSYSVIYEQFF.

This clonotype appeared a few times. CDR3 residues: CASSSPAGGHNEQFF. Here the CDR3 DNA reads TGTGCCAGCAGTTCCCCAGCGGGGGGGCACAATGAGCAGTTCTTC. The V and J genes are TRBV28 and TRBJ2-1, with TRBD2 matching 10 bases. Germline assignment: CDR1 MDHEN and CDR2 SYDVKM. V dropped 4 bases and J dropped 5; count of bases not matched to a gene: 5. This CDR3 spans 15 amino acids. Based on the CDR3 plus reference TRBV28 and TRBJ2-1, the full variable domain is DVKVTQSSRYLVKRTGEKVFLECVQDMDHENMFWYRQDPGLGLRLIYFSYDVKMKEKGDIPEGYSVSREKKERFSLILESASTNQTSMYLCASSSPAGGHNEQFFGPGTRLTVL.

This clonotype was observed a handful of times. The chain recombines TRBV5-1 with TRBJ2-3, with D unresolved. CDR3 length equals 14 residues. CDR1 and CDR2 (germline): SGHRS, YFSETQ. The V gene lost 0 bases and the J gene lost 6 bases, with 11 bases spanning the gap. The DNA for the CDR3 is TGCGCCAGCAGCTTGGTATCGGGCTGGGATACGCAGTATTTT. Translating it yields CASSLVSGWDTQYF.

The chain recombines TRBV13 with TRBJ2-7, with TRBD1 matching 11 bases. CDR1 is PRHDT and CDR2 is FYEKMQ in the germline V gene (reference sequence). The trim removed 5 bases at V and 7 bases at J, leaving 13 bases unmatched. The length of the CDR3 is 16 residues. The CDR3 nucleotides read TGTGCCAGCAGCGGTTCACGGGACAGGGGGTTTAATGAGCAGTACTTC. It encodes CASSGSRDRGFNEQYF.

The genes are TRBV7-9 and TRBJ2-7; unclear D gene. V lost 4 bases, J lost 5 bases, and 12 bases lay in between. Per the germline V gene, CDR1 is SEHNR and CDR2 is FQNEAQ (reference sequence). The CDR3 totals 13 residues. The DNA of the CDR3 is TGTGCCAGCAGCTCCCGACAACTGAACGAGCAGTACTTC. Translated: CASSSRQLNEQYF.

V and J are TRBV29-1 and TRBJ2-1; D unresolved. The CDR3 loop spans 14 amino acids. V was trimmed by 3 bases and J by 0 bases, leaving 9 bases between them. The germline V gene encodes CDR1 SQVTM and CDR2 ANQGSEA. CDR3 sequence (DNA): TGCAGCGTTGATAAGACCAGCTCCTACAATGAGCAGTTCTTC. Translating gives CSVDKTSSYNEQFF.

The V gene is TRBV24-1, the J gene TRBJ2-1, with D unclear. CDR3 size: 16 residues. From germline, CDR1 is KGHDR and CDR2 SFDVKD. The germline V and J ends were trimmed by 4 bases and 3 bases, with 15 bases remaining between them. CDR3 sequence reads: CATSDPRAFSYNEQFF. CDR3 DNA sequence: TGTGCCACCAGTGACCCACGGGCGTTCAGCTACAATGAGCAGTTCTTC.

DNA for the CDR3: TGCGCCAGCAGCACCGCCGGGACGCCGGGGGAGCAGTACTTC. As protein: CASSTAGTPGEQYF. The chain employs TRBV5-1 and TRBJ2-5; perhaps TRBD2 as D (6 bases). Looked up from germline, CDR1 is SGHRS and CDR2 is YFSETQ. The CDR3 is 14 amino acids. Trimming shortened V by 4 bases and J by 11 bases, and 21 bases separated the two germline ends.

The chain uses TRBV10-3 and TRBJ1-2, with D possibly TRBD1 on 6 matching bases. The CDR3 consists of 15 residues. The germline V gene encodes CDR1 ENHRY and CDR2 SYGVKD. The V and J ends lost 6 bases and 0 bases respectively, with 14 bases between them. CDR3 DNA sequence: TGTGCCATCAGCCAAGGGGGGGGCTCTAACTATGGCTACACCTTC. Translating gives CAISQGGGSNYGYTF.

This clonotype was recorded once. V is TRBV6-6 and J is TRBJ1-5, with D unresolved. This CDR3 spans 15 amino acids. The V end was cut by 2 bases, the J end by 0 bases, with 8 bases between. The germline V gene has CDR1 MNHNY and CDR2 SVGAGI (reference sequence). The DNA for the CDR3 is TGTGCCAGCAGTTACGAGGCTTATAGCAATCAGCCCCAGCATTTT. Its translation: CASSYEAYSNQPQHF.

V gene TRBV7-2 combines with J gene TRBJ2-3; a possible D gene is TRBD2 (5 bases). The CDR3 extends over 13 amino acids. The V end lost 6 bases, the J end lost 10 bases, and 17 bases lay between the germline ends. Per germline, CDR1 SGHTA and CDR2 FQGNSA. CDR3 in DNA: TGTGCCAGCAGACGACCTAGCCTGCCGGCGCAGTATTTT. Translation: CASRRPSLPAQYF.

The table lists this clonotype with a few counts. This rearrangement joins TRBV6-5 to TRBJ1-2; perhaps TRBD1 as D (5 bases). V was clipped by 6 bases and J by 5 bases, with 16 bases between them. This CDR3 region has 14 residues. CDR1 MNHEY and CDR2 SVGAGI come from the germline V gene. This CDR3 reads CASSRMGLRYGYTF. CDR3 nucleotides: TGTGCCAGCAGCCGGATGGGACTGCGGTATGGCTACACCTTC.

In nucleotides, the CDR3 is TGCAGTGCTCAAACAAGACCCTACGAGCAGTACTTC. Its protein product is CSAQTRPYEQYF. J is TRBJ2-7 and V is TRBV20-1; D gene uncertain. This CDR3 has 12 amino acids. CDR1 DFQATT and CDR2 SNEGSKA come from the germline V gene (reference sequence). Trimming took off 5 bases at V and 2 bases at J, with 10 bases between the two ends.

On this clonotype: The junction shows a germline mismatch at one end, possibly a read error. The chain combines TRBV20-1 with TRBJ2-7; D gene uncertain. The germline V gene has CDR1 DFQATT and CDR2 SNEGSKA (reference sequence). The CDR3 is 10 amino acids. For the CDR3, the DNA is TGCGGTGCTACTCTCTACGAGCAGTACTTC. It is translated as CGATLYEQYF.

The chain combines TRBV7-2 with TRBJ2-4; possible D gene TRBD1, 5 bases. CDR3 length: 18 residues. In germline, CDR1 is SGHTA, CDR2 FQGNSA. Trimming pared 1 base from V and 5 bases from J, leaving 21 bases between. This CDR3 is CASSLVPQQWTSQNIQYF. CDR3 nucleotides: TGTGCCAGCAGCTTAGTGCCCCAACAGTGGACAAGCCAAAACATTCAGTACTTC. The whole variable domain, remainder taken from reference TRBV7-2 and TRBJ2-4, is GAGVSQSPSNKVTEKGKDVELRCDPISGHTALYWYRQSLGQGLEFLIYFQGNSAPDKSGLPSDRFSAERTGGSVSTLTIQRTQQEDSAVYLCASSLVPQQWTSQNIQYFGAGTRLSVL.

The chain carries TRBV5-1 and TRBJ2-1; 8 nucleotides match TRBD1. J gave up 5 bases and V 0 bases, and 7 bases lay outside the gene matches. The CDR3 is 16 residues long. CDR1 and CDR2 (germline): SGHRS, YFSETQ. The CDR3 sequence: CASSLAGQGSNNEQFF. The CDR3 DNA is TGCGCCAGCAGCTTGGCCGGACAGGGTAGCAACAATGAGCAGTTCTTC.

This rearrangement joins TRBV5-1 to TRBJ1-1; 10 nucleotides line up with TRBD1. CDR1 SGHRS and CDR2 YFSETQ come from the germline V gene. V shed 4 bases and J 4 bases; nucleotides not matched to a gene: 7. The CDR3 sequence is 15 residues long. This CDR3 is CASSPQRTGGTEAFF. The CDR3 DNA sequence: TGCGCCAGCAGCCCACAACGGACAGGGGGCACTGAAGCTTTCTTT.

There are many counts of this clonotype. V gene TRBV29-1 combines with J gene TRBJ2-7, with D maybe TRBD2 (6 bases). CDR3 length: 13 amino acids. V was trimmed by 4 bases and J by 3 bases, leaving 13 bases between them. Germline CDR1 and CDR2: SQVTM and ANQGSEA. The CDR3 nucleotides are TGCAGCGTTGGCTGGGGGGAACGCTACGAGCAGTACTTC. Translating it yields CSVGWGERYEQYF.

The J gene is TRBJ2-1, the V gene TRBV20-1; perhaps TRBD2 as D (5 bases). The CDR3 length is 13 residues. The germline V and J ends were trimmed by 0 bases and 6 bases, with 9 bases remaining between them. Germline V gene sequence: CDR1 DFQATT, CDR2 SNEGSKA (reference sequence). CDR3 region: CSARDHRGNEQFF. The DNA for the CDR3 is TGCAGTGCTAGAGATCACCGGGGCAATGAGCAGTTCTTC.

This clonotype was seen more than once but under ten times. The J gene is TRBJ2-1, the V gene TRBV20-1, with D unclear. The CDR3 totals 13 residues. The germline V and J ends were trimmed by 5 bases and 8 bases, with 16 bases remaining between them. Germline V gene lookup returns CDR1 DFQATT and CDR2 SNEGSKA (reference sequence). The CDR3 here is CSAPARRVDEQFF. As DNA, the CDR3 is TGCAGTGCTCCGGCGCGGCGTGTGGATGAGCAGTTCTTC.

This clonotype occurred many times. The chain recombines TRBV10-3 with TRBJ2-7; no clear D. Germline values: CDR1 ENHRY, CDR2 SYGVKD. The CDR3 is 13 residues long. The V end was cut by 0 bases, the J end by 4 bases, with 7 bases between. The CDR3 spells CAISESQYYEQYF. CDR3 in DNA: TGTGCCATCAGTGAGTCCCAGTATTACGAGCAGTACTTC.

This clonotype appeared a few times. The chain has TRBV27 and TRBJ1-1; D remains ambiguous. The CDR3 sequence is 14 residues long. In germline, CDR1 is MNHEY, CDR2 SMNVEV (reference sequence). The V gene lost 3 bases and the J gene lost 4 bases, with 12 bases spanning the gap. The CDR3 here is CASSLRTASTEAFF. Here the CDR3 DNA reads TGTGCCAGCAGTTTGAGAACAGCTAGCACTGAAGCTTTCTTT.

This clonotype was counted at least ten times. The chain uses TRBV14 and TRBJ2-3; D is ambiguous. The CDR3 loop spans 16 amino acids. Germline V gene lookup returns CDR1 SGHDN and CDR2 FVKESK. V was pared by 0 bases and J by 1 base, with 11 bases between. The CDR3 DNA reads TGTGCCAGCAGCCAAGATTCGGAAGTGGGCACAGATACGCAGTATTTT. It translates to CASSQDSEVGTDTQYF.

This clonotype has only a few counts. The rearrangement links TRBV7-9 to TRBJ1-1, with D possibly being TRBD1 (6 bases). The CDR3 sequence is 16 residues long. Deletions cut 6 bases from V and 2 bases from J, with 19 bases between. CDR1 and CDR2 (germline): SEHNR, FQNEAQ (reference sequence). In DNA form, the CDR3 reads TGTGCCAGCAGGCCAGCAGGGGAGCTCGTTAACACTGAAGCTTTCTTT. This translates into CASRPAGELVNTEAFF.

Ten or more counts support this clonotype. The CDR3: CASSPGQGVPQFF. CDR3 sequence (DNA): TGTGCCAGCAGCCCCGGACAGGGGGTGCCTCAGTTCTTC. This rearrangement joins TRBV27 to TRBJ2-1, with 10 bases identical to TRBD1. Germline lookup yields CDR1 MNHEY and CDR2 SMNVEV (reference sequence). The CDR3 runs to 13 residues. V trimming: 6 bases; J trimming: 13 bases; junction bases outside the gene matches: 9.

This chain joins TRBV27 and TRBJ1-2; 9 bases align to TRBD1. CDR1 is MNHEY and CDR2 is SMNVEV in the germline V gene (reference sequence). V shed 3 bases and J 5 bases; nucleotides not matched to a gene: 4. The CDR3 contains 14 residues. CDR3 nucleotide sequence: TGTGCCAGCAGTTTTCGACAGGGGGTGTATGGCTACACCTTC. Its protein product is CASSFRQGVYGYTF.

This clonotype was found once. One junction end does not reproduce the germline sequence, and a read error may be involved. The chain is built from TRBV18 and TRBJ2-5; no definite D call. Germline CDR1 reads KGHSH; CDR2 reads LQKENI. This CDR3 spans 14 amino acids. This CDR3 is CTSSPTTLQETQYF. The CDR3 bases are TGTACCAGCTCACCCACTACCCTCCAAGAGACCCAGTACTTC. Looking up the rest from reference TRBV18 and TRBJ2-5 gives the full variable domain: NAGVMQNPRHLVRRRGQEARLRCSPMKGHSHVYWYRQLPEEGLKFMVYLQKENIIDESGMPKERFSAEFPKEGPSILRIQQVVRGDSAAYFCTSSPTTLQETQYFGPGTRLLVL.